Following are 8 T cell receptor beta chains from one sample sequenced in a study of blood T cell repertoires in COVID-19. Clones were sequenced by immunoSEQ multiplex PCR, and TCRdb holds only the in-frame ones, with some missing. The sample carries 87,000 or so clones, 87% recorded once. The sample taken for sequencing was peripheral blood. The receptors were gathered from a woman aged 80 or older with acute or convalescent COVID-19.

This chain connects TRBV18 to TRBJ2-7, with D possibly matching TRBD2 (5 bases). This CDR3 spans 13 amino acids. Trimming removed 1 base at V and 7 bases at J, with 11 bases between. Germline V lookup: CDR1 KGHSH, CDR2 LQKENI. CDR3: CASSPRSWEEQYF. CDR3 bases: TGTGCCAGCTCACCACGTAGTTGGGAGGAGCAGTACTTC.

In its sample, this clone was seen a few times. The V gene is TRBV28, the J gene TRBJ2-7, with D possibly matching TRBD1 (5 bases). CDR1 and CDR2 from the germline V gene are MDHEN and SYDVKM. The CDR3 length is 13 residues. V was pared by 6 bases and J by 4 bases, with 13 bases between. The CDR3 loop reads CASSQGTEYEQYF. CDR3 DNA: TGTGCCAGCAGCCAGGGTACTGAATACGAGCAGTACTTC.

The CDR3 DNA reads TGCGCCAGCCCTAGGGGGGAGGGACTCTCCTACAATGAGCAGTTCTTC. It encodes CASPRGEGLSYNEQFF. The chain joins TRBV23-1 to TRBJ2-1; D perhaps matches TRBD2 (7 bases). TRBV23-1 is reported as an ORF; its role is uncertain. V shed 8 bases and J shed 0 bases, with 17 bases lying between them. There are 16 residues in the CDR3.

V usage is TRBV7-5 and J usage is TRBJ2-5; TRBD2 reflects the table's D call only, with no check against the DNA. TRBV7-5 is a recognized pseudogene. This CDR3 is 15 amino acids long. CDR3 protein: CARSLEAGEVETQYF. In nucleotides, the CDR3 is TGTGCCAGAAGCTTAGAGGCGGGAGAGGTTGAGACCCAGTACTTC.

The chain uses TRBV1 and TRBJ2-5; the tabulated D call, TRBD1, remains unverified against the DNA. TRBV1 is classified as a pseudogene. The CDR3 length is 13 residues. CDR3 sequence: CTSSQGQGLTQYF. The CDR3 nucleotides are TGCACCAGCAGCCAAGGGCAGGGGTTGACCCAGTACTTC.

V gene TRBV12-5 combines with J gene TRBJ1-2, with D possibly matching TRBD1 (6 bases). There are 16 residues in the CDR3. The germline V gene has CDR1 LGHNT and CDR2 FRNRAP. V was pared by 6 bases and J by 2 bases, with 19 bases between. The CDR3 spells CASGGARGAPNYGYTF. The DNA for the CDR3 is TGTGCTAGTGGGGGGGCCCGGGGGGCCCCAAACTATGGCTACACCTTC.

This clone was recorded once. This chain uses TRBV5-4 with TRBJ2-1; 7 bases fit TRBD1. Germline V gene sequence: CDR1 SGHNT, CDR2 YYREEE (reference sequence). V lost 4 bases, J lost 0 bases, and 4 bases stayed unmatched. CDR3 length equals 15 residues. The chain's CDR3 is CASSETGSSYNEQFF. The CDR3 nucleotides read TGTGCCAGCAGCGAGACAGGGAGCTCCTACAATGAGCAGTTCTTC. Full variable domain (remainder filled in from reference TRBV5-4 and TRBJ2-1): ETGVTQSPTHLIKTRGQQVTLRCSSQSGHNTVSWYQQALGQGPQFIFQYYREEENGRGNFPPRFSGLQFPNYSSELNVNALELDDSALYLCASSETGSSYNEQFFGPGTRLTVL.

This clone was observed a single time. The V and J genes are TRBV5-8 and TRBJ2-7, with TRBD2 as a possible D gene (7 bases). This CDR3 has 14 amino acids. The V gene lost 0 bases and the J gene lost 3 bases, with 10 bases spanning the gap. Germline assignment: CDR1 SGHTS and CDR2 YDEGEE. The CDR3, as DNA: TGTGCCAGCAGCTTGGTAGGGGGGGGCTACGAGCAGTACTTC. It yields the protein CASSLVGGGYEQYF. Looking up the rest from reference TRBV5-8 and TRBJ2-7 gives the full variable domain: EAGVTQSPTHLIKTRGQQATLRCSPISGHTSVYWYQQALGLGLQFLLWYDEGEERNRGNFPPRFSGRQFPNYSSELNVNALELEDSALYLCASSLVGGGYEQYFGPGTRLTVT.